This TCR beta chain comes out of a study of cytomegalovirus exposure and HLA in healthy donors. With 2 bases removed from V and 4 bases from J, the gap between germline ends came to 14 bases. The CDR3 has 15 amino acids. Germline V gene data show CDR1 as SGHVS and CDR2 as FQNEAQ. The PCR was carried out with 60 Vbeta primers and 13 Jbeta primers. Clones were sequenced by immunoSEQ multiplex PCR, and TCRdb holds only the in-frame ones, with some missing. The table lists 100,000 or so clones, approximately 80% of them singletons. Concerning this clone itself: Its antigen is currently unknown.

Study outcomes and limitations: As a later analysis showed, several of the most significant clusters appeared to be linked to common viral pathogens. Highly shared sequence variants in one cluster were likely a sequencing artifact.

The receptor comes from a woman aged 40 to 55 in good health and CMV-seropositive. Input material: PBMCs. The chain has TRBV7-8 and TRBJ1-1, with D perhaps TRBD1 (5 bases). CDR3 in amino acids: CASSLQHRWGTEAFF. The CDR3 DNA sequence: TGTGCCAGCAGCTTACAACACAGGTGGGGCACTGAAGCTTTCTTT.